The 24 T cell receptor beta chains listed next were all sequenced from one sample in a study of blood T cell repertoires in COVID-19. Assay used: immunoSEQ multiplex PCR; TCRdb lists only in-frame clones, some missing. Of 150,000 to 170,000 clones listed, approximately 80% are singletons. Sequencing used peripheral blood. The source of these receptors is an elderly woman with acute or convalescent COVID-19.

The chain couples TRBV10-2 to TRBJ1-2; no clear D. The CDR3 is 12 amino acids. V lost 1 base and J lost 7, with 7 bases in between. Germline values: CDR1 WSHSY, CDR2 SAAADI. Here the CDR3 reads CASSEYEGGYTF. As DNA, the CDR3 is TGCGCCAGCAGTGAGTACGAGGGTGGCTACACCTTC.

The chain uses TRBV2 and TRBJ1-2; D ambiguous. Trimming removed 2 bases from V and 4 bases from J, with 5 bases in between. CDR3 length: 12 residues. Germline V gives CDR1 SNHLY, CDR2 FYNNEI. CDR3 region: CASSEPSYGYTF. In DNA, the CDR3 is TGTGCCAGCAGTGAACCGTCCTATGGCTACACCTTC.

The rearrangement uses TRBV7-2 and TRBJ2-7; D perhaps matches TRBD2 (7 bases). Trimming left V 4 bases short and J 7 bases short, with 20 bases between. Germline V gene sequence: CDR1 SGHTA, CDR2 FQGNSA. The CDR3 is made up of 15 amino acids. CDR3 nucleotide sequence: TGTGCCAGCAGCTATGGGGGGGCCCGATTCGGGGAGCAGTACTTC. Its translation is CASSYGGARFGEQYF.

J is TRBJ2-7 and V is TRBV2, with TRBD2 matching 7 bases. Germline V gene data show CDR1 as SNHLY and CDR2 as FYNNEI. The CDR3 extends over 13 amino acids. The ends lost 7 bases at V and 7 bases at J; junction bases unmatched: 10. CDR3 DNA: TGTGCCAGCATTCGGACTAGAAATTCAGAGCAGTACTTC. It encodes CASIRTRNSEQYF.

The chain uses TRBV7-2 and TRBJ1-1, with 7 bases lining up with TRBD1. The CDR3 spans 16 residues. The V segment lost 5 bases and the J segment 4 bases; nucleotides outside the gene matches: 13. Germline lookup yields CDR1 SGHTA and CDR2 FQGNSA. CDR3 loop: CASSKGAGRGVTEAFF. For the CDR3, the DNA is TGTGCCAGCAGCAAGGGGGCGGGACGAGGAGTCACTGAAGCTTTCTTT.

The gene calls are TRBV11-3 and TRBJ2-1; D ambiguous. V lost 1 base and J lost 5, with 6 bases in between. The CDR3 has 13 residues. Germline V CDR1 and CDR2: SGHNT, YENEEA. This chain's CDR3 is CASSLAEDNEQFF. The CDR3 DNA sequence: TGTGCCAGCAGCTTAGCCGAGGACAATGAGCAGTTCTTC.

The chain combines TRBV19 with TRBJ2-1, with 11 bases lining up with TRBD2. CDR1 and CDR2 (germline): LNHDA, SQIVND (reference sequence). The CDR3 totals 14 residues. The V segment lost 9 bases and the J segment 7 bases; nucleotides outside the gene matches: 8. The DNA for the CDR3 is TGTGCCAGCCGCACTAGCGGGAGTGGGAATGAGCAGTTCTTC. Translation: CASRTSGSGNEQFF.

This clone was observed a handful of times. The chain joins TRBV4-1 to TRBJ2-1; 9 nucleotides match TRBD2. CDR1 is MGHRA and CDR2 is YSYEKL in the germline V gene. This CDR3 has 16 amino acids. The trim removed 0 bases at V and 8 bases at J, leaving 8 bases unmatched. For the CDR3, the DNA is TGCGCCAGCAGCCAAGACGGACTAGCGCAAGGGGATGAGCAGTTCTTC. It translates to CASSQDGLAQGDEQFF.

V usage is TRBV6-5 and J usage is TRBJ2-3; a weak D match, TRBD1 (6 bases). V was cut by 8 bases and J by 6 bases, with 15 bases left in between. The CDR3 is 13 residues long. Germline V gene data show CDR1 as MNHEY and CDR2 as SVGAGI. The CDR3 loop reads CASVRVRGDTQYF. In nucleotides, the CDR3 is TGTGCCAGCGTCCGAGTGAGGGGGGATACGCAGTATTTT.

J is TRBJ2-3 and V is TRBV4-1, with D maybe TRBD2 (5 bases). Trimming took off 0 bases at V and 3 bases at J, with 10 bases between the two ends. This CDR3 region has 15 residues. The V gene's germline CDR1 is MGHRA and CDR2 YSYEKL. This CDR3 reads CASSQEGIATDTQYF. The CDR3 nucleotides read TGCGCCAGCAGCCAAGAAGGAATAGCGACAGATACGCAGTATTTT.

The chain is built from TRBV27 and TRBJ2-3; D might be TRBD1 (5 bases). Germline CDR1 is MNHEY and CDR2 is SMNVEV (reference sequence). The CDR3 sequence is 15 residues long. The V and J ends lost 2 bases and 2 bases respectively, with 11 bases between them. The CDR3 DNA reads TGTGCCAGCAGTTTAGGCAGGGAATACACAGATACGCAGTATTTT. Amino acid sequence: CASSLGREYTDTQYF.

As DNA, the CDR3 is TGTGCCAGCAGGAGGGACAATGAGGATTCACCCCTCCACTTT. It yields the protein CASRRDNEDSPLHF. V gene TRBV6-5 combines with J gene TRBJ1-6, with D possibly being TRBD1 (6 bases). V lost 6 bases and J lost 8, with 14 bases in between. The CDR3 totals 14 residues. Germline V gene sequence: CDR1 MNHEY, CDR2 SVGAGI.

CDR3 nucleotides: TGTGCCTGGACCCAAGGACAGACTGGAAACACCATATATTTT. This encodes CAWTQGQTGNTIYF. The chain uses TRBV30 and TRBJ1-3; D may be TRBD1 (6 bases). The CDR3 consists of 14 residues. The V end was cut by 4 bases, the J end by 2 bases, with 12 bases between. Germline CDR1 reads GTSNPN; CDR2 reads SVGIG (reference sequence).

This clone was seen only a few times. The chain joins TRBV3-1 (or the pseudogene TRBV3-2) to TRBJ1-5; 10 bases line up with TRBD1. Germline lookup yields CDR1 LGHDT and CDR2 YNNKEL (reference sequence). Trimming at V came to 5 bases and at J to 7 bases, leaving 5 bases not matched to a gene. This CDR3 region has 14 residues. The CDR3 DNA is TGTGCCAGCAGCGCGACAGGGGGCGGACAGCCCCAGCATTTT. Its translation: CASSATGGGQPQHF.

Remarks on this clone: Within the sample, other DNA sequences also encode this same CDR3. The rearrangement links TRBV5-1 to TRBJ2-5; tentative D call: TRBD2 (5 bases). The CDR3 covers 14 residues. Trimming cost V 0 bases and J 3 bases, with 9 bases left between them. From germline, CDR1 is SGHRS and CDR2 YFSETQ. The CDR3 region has the DNA TGCGCCAGCAGCTTGGGGCGGCGGGAAGAGACCCAGTACTTC. It codes for CASSLGRREETQYF.

This sequence joins TRBV19 and TRBJ2-3; 9 positions match TRBD2. Looked up from germline, CDR1 is LNHDA and CDR2 is SQIVND (reference sequence). Losses at the gene ends were 9 bases for V and 0 bases for J; bases not matched to a gene: 10. The CDR3 consists of 16 residues. The CDR3 loop reads CASRRTSASSTDTQYF. CDR3 coding DNA: TGTGCCAGCCGGAGGACTAGCGCCTCTAGCACAGATACGCAGTATTTT.

V is TRBV6-5 and J is TRBJ1-4; D may be TRBD1 (6 bases). The germline V and J ends were trimmed by 9 bases and 0 bases, with 14 bases remaining between them. The CDR3 covers 15 residues. CDR1 is MNHEY and CDR2 is SVGAGI in the germline V gene. The CDR3 here is CASKGQTATNEKLFF. As DNA, the CDR3 is TGTGCCAGTAAAGGACAGACTGCAACTAATGAAAAACTGTTTTTT.

The CDR3 here is CASSHFWTGETEAFF. In nucleotides, the CDR3 is TGCGCCAGCAGCCACTTTTGGACAGGGGAGACTGAAGCTTTCTTT. The chain is built from TRBV4-3 and TRBJ1-1; 9 positions match TRBD1. CDR3 length: 15 amino acids. CDR1 is LGHNA, CDR2 YSLEER, per germline. The J segment lost 5 bases and the V segment lost 3 bases, leaving 7 bases of the junction unmatched.

V gene TRBV7-3 combines with J gene TRBJ2-6; maybe TRBD2 (5 bases). The CDR3 is 14 residues long. Germline V gene sequence: CDR1 SGHTA, CDR2 FQGTGA. The ends were cut back, 8 bases at V and 1 base at J, with 9 bases in the middle. CDR3 residues: CASGPGSGANVLTF. The CDR3 bases are TGTGCCAGCGGGCCGGGGTCTGGGGCCAACGTCCTGACTTTC.

The chain links TRBV30 to TRBJ2-1; D is undetermined. Germline V gene sequence: CDR1 GTSNPN, CDR2 SVGIG (reference sequence). The germline V and J ends were trimmed by 0 bases and 6 bases, with 15 bases remaining between them. The CDR3 loop spans 15 amino acids. DNA for the CDR3: TGTGCCTGGAGTGTTTTTAGCAGCAGTCCCAATGAGCAGTTCTTC. Its translation: CAWSVFSSSPNEQFF.

This chain uses TRBV7-8 with TRBJ1-5; TRBD1 matches 7 bases. Germline CDR1 and CDR2: SGHVS and FQNEAQ. The CDR3 sequence is 16 residues long. J gave up 4 bases and V 5 bases, and 11 bases lay outside the gene matches. CDR3 sequence (DNA): TGTGCCAGCAGCCTGATCGTCTGGGACAGAAATCAGCCCCAGCATTTT. Its protein is CASSLIVWDRNQPQHF.

The chain recombines TRBV3-1 (or the pseudogene TRBV3-2) with TRBJ2-7, with TRBD1 identical over 9 bases. V lost 3 bases, J lost 5 bases, and 8 bases stayed unmatched. The CDR3 is made up of 15 amino acids. Germline CDR1 is LGHDT and CDR2 is YNNKEL (reference sequence). CDR3 in DNA: TGTGCCAGCAGCCAGTACGGGACAGGGAAAAACGAGCAGTACTTC. It specifies CASSQYGTGKNEQYF.

Concerning this clone itself: A junction boundary mismatches the germline segment, possibly from a read error. V and J are TRBV30 and TRBJ2-7; possible D gene TRBD2, 5 bases. There are 13 residues in the CDR3. From germline, CDR1 is GTSNPN and CDR2 SVGIG (reference sequence). CDR3 coding DNA: TGTGCCTGGAGTGTAAGAGGAGACTACAAGCAGTACTTC. Its translation: CAWSVRGDYKQYF.

This clone was seen just once. This chain links TRBV27 with TRBJ1-6; D is uncertain. CDR3 size: 16 residues. Germline CDR1 reads MNHEY; CDR2 reads SMNVEV (reference sequence). V lost 3 bases and J 2 bases, leaving 11 bases between the germline ends. Here the CDR3 DNA reads TGTGCCAGCAGTTTGAAGGGAGGCCCCTATAATTCACCCCTCCACTTT. This sequence encodes CASSLKGGPYNSPLHF.